The 27 T cell receptor beta chains given below trace back to one sample, sequenced in a study of T cell clonality in common variable immunodeficiency. The table came from immunoSEQ multiplex PCR; TCRdb's copy has only in-frame clones and leaves some out. The data show about 81,000 clones, with none appearing a single time. The sequenced sample consisted of peripheral blood mononuclear cells. The receptors originated from a person aged 18 to 69 in good health.

There are many counts of this clone. Sequencing ends 3 residues short of the CDR3 end; the germline J gene provides the rest. The rearrangement joins TRBV7-2 to TRBJ2-1; TRBD2 matches at 11 bases. Trimming removed 2 bases from V and 6 bases from J; junction bases left unmatched: 3. The CDR3 is made up of 15 amino acids. Germline V gives CDR1 SGHTA, CDR2 FQGNSA. The CDR3 bases that were read are TGTGCCAGCAGCTTAATAGCGGGAGGGGGCAATGAG. Protein product: CASSLIAGGGNE. The full CDR3 sequence reads CASSLIAGGGNEQFF.

This clone was observed many times. The CDR3 goes on 3 residues after the read ends, and that part is filled in from the germline J gene. The J gene is TRBJ2-6, the V gene TRBV19; a possible D gene is TRBD2 (6 bases). Germline CDR1 and CDR2: LNHDA and SQIVND (reference sequence). V lost 7 bases, J lost 4 bases, and 23 bases lay in between. The CDR3 contains 18 residues. The CDR3 loop is CASTSHLAGGSGANVLTF. CDR3 bases read: TGTGCCAGTACCTCACACCTAGCAGGAGGGTCCGGGGCCAACGTC.

This clone was seen at least ten times. The read ends 3 residues early relative to the CDR3; the germline J gene fills the gap. V is TRBV7-2 and J is TRBJ2-1; the match to TRBD2 covers 8 bases. V dropped 2 bases and J dropped 3; count of bases not matched to a gene: 3. CDR1 is SGHTA, CDR2 FQGNSA, per germline. This CDR3 spans 15 amino acids. CDR3 sequence: CASSLIAGYYNEQFF. The DNA read from the CDR3 is TGTGCCAGCAGCTTAATAGCGGGGTACTACAATGAG.

This clone was counted many times. The CDR3 is CASSIGTGESNQPQHF. Incomplete CDR3 DNA: TGTGCCAGTAGTATAGGGACAGGGGAGAGCAATCAGCCC. The gene calls are TRBV19 and TRBJ1-5, with 9 bases that match TRBD1. The read terminates 3 residues before the CDR3 end, so the remaining end is supplied by the germline J gene. The germline V gene has CDR1 LNHDA and CDR2 SQIVND (reference sequence). The V segment lost 1 base and the J segment 1 base; nucleotides outside the gene matches: 2. The CDR3 has 16 residues. The entire variable domain, with the rest obtained from reference TRBV19 and TRBJ1-5, is as follows: DGGITQSPKYLFRKEGQNVTLSCEQNLNHDAMYWYRQDPGQGLRLIYYSQIVNDFQKGDIAEGYSVSREKKESFPLTVTSAQKNPTAFYLCASSIGTGESNQPQHFGDGTRLSIL.

This clone was counted ten times or more. The read stops 3 residues short of the end of the CDR3; the missing end is completed from the germline J gene. The chain carries TRBV15 and TRBJ1-1, with a tentative D call TRBD1 (6 bases). The CDR3 spans 13 residues. Germline CDR1 reads LNHNV; CDR2 reads YYDKDF (reference sequence). V was cut by 6 bases and J by 1 base, with 9 bases left in between. The covered CDR3 bases are TGTGCCACCAGTCGGACAGCGAACACTGAA. It specifies CATSRTANTE. The entire CDR3 protein is CATSRTANTEAFF.

This clone has only a few counts. The CDR3 end falls 3 residues outside the read, so it is completed with the germline J gene. This chain uses TRBV7-2 with TRBJ1-2; a possible D gene is TRBD1 (6 bases). CDR1 is SGHTA and CDR2 is FQGNSA in the germline V gene. This CDR3 spans 15 amino acids. Partial CDR3 DNA: TGTGCCAGCAGCAGACCTAGGACAGCCGAAGAGACA. Protein sequence: CASSRPRTAEET. The CDR3 in its entirety is CASSRPRTAEETYTF. The full variable domain, in which reference TRBV7-2 and TRBJ1-2 provide the parts outside the CDR3, is GAGVSQSPSNKVTEKGKDVELRCDPISGHTALYWYRQSLGQGLEFLIYFQGNSAPDKSGLPSDRFSAERTGGSVSTLTIQRTQQEDSAVYLCASSRPRTAEETYTFGSGTRLTVV.

This clone occurred many times. The CDR3 extends 3 residues past the end of the read, so its final part is completed from the germline J gene. This chain joins TRBV5-6 and TRBJ2-7; D call uncertain. The V end lost 0 bases, the J end lost 3 bases, and 10 bases lay between the germline ends. Germline V CDR1 and CDR2: SGHDT, YYEEEE. CDR3 length: 14 residues. The CDR3 sequence: CASSLELKSYEQYF. CDR3 DNA, as far as it was read: TGTGCCAGCAGCTTGGAACTAAAGAGCTACGAG.

This clone was picked up many times. The CDR3 end is not reached by the read, which stops 3 residues before it; the germline J gene fills it in. V and J are TRBV5-1 and TRBJ2-2; TRBD1 agrees at 7 bases. The CDR3 spans 16 residues. Germline CDR1 reads SGHRS; CDR2 reads YFSETQ. The CDR3 DNA, read in part, is TGCGCCAGCAGATACGGGACAGTCCCTGAGGGTGAAAAG. Its translation is CASRYGTVPEGEK. The whole CDR3 sequence is CASRYGTVPEGEKLFF.

CDR3 residues: CASSPIAGGGNEQFF. The CDR3 bases that were read are TGTGCCAGCTCCCCTATAGCGGGAGGGGGCAATGAG. The chain has TRBV18 and TRBJ2-1; TRBD2 matches 11 bases. The observed sequence ends 3 residues before the CDR3 terminus, with the missing tail filled in from the germline J gene. V lost 6 bases to trimming and J lost 6 bases; unmatched junction nucleotides: 7. The CDR3 runs 15 residues. Germline values: CDR1 KGHSH, CDR2 LQKENI.

This clone was seen only a few times. Read data end 3 residues before the CDR3 end; the end is taken from the germline J gene. This chain links TRBV18 with TRBJ1-2, with D uncertain. The CDR3 loop spans 16 amino acids. Trimming pared 1 base from V and 7 bases from J, leaving 19 bases between. The germline V gene encodes CDR1 KGHSH and CDR2 LQKENI. The CDR3 DNA, read in part, is TGTGCCAGCTCACCACAAAAACACTCCCAAACGGGTGGC. Its translation: CASSPQKHSQTGG. From start to end, the CDR3 is CASSPQKHSQTGGYTF.

There are many counts of this clone. The CDR3 end falls 3 residues outside the read, so it is completed with the germline J gene. The chain combines TRBV7-8 with TRBJ2-2; 11 nucleotides agree with TRBD2. V was clipped by 8 bases and J by 6 bases; unmatched bases: 11. CDR1 is SGHVS, CDR2 FQNEAQ, per germline. This CDR3 spans 16 amino acids. CDR3 sequence reads: CASHQTSGRLPGELFF. Incomplete CDR3 DNA: TGTGCCAGCCATCAAACTAGCGGGAGACTGCCCGGGGAG.

This clone was found many times. Read sequence stops 3 residues before the CDR3 end, and the germline J gene provides the missing end. The V call is TRBV10-1, the J call TRBJ2-3; possible D gene TRBD1, 6 bases. The germline V gene has CDR1 WNHNN and CDR2 SYGVQD (reference sequence). Trimming stripped 6 bases from V and 6 bases from J, with 16 bases between. This CDR3 has 14 residues. The sequenced CDR3 bases are TGCGCCAGCAGGGCCGGGACACACTCCGATACG. Encoded protein: CASRAGTHSDT. The whole CDR3 reads CASRAGTHSDTQYF.

This clone has at least ten counts. The read gets to within 3 residues of the CDR3 end, and the germline J gene fills in the rest. V and J are TRBV14 and TRBJ2-5; D ambiguous. Germline lookup yields CDR1 SGHDN and CDR2 FVKESK. This CDR3 has 19 residues. Trimming took 0 bases from V and 2 from J, leaving 22 bases between them. The CDR3 DNA, read in part, is TGTGCCAGCAGCCAAGAGCGTCCCGGTTGGCGGCCGCCTCAAGAGACC. Its protein product is CASSQERPGWRPPQET. The CDR3 in its entirety is CASSQERPGWRPPQETQYF.

This clone came up many times. The sequenced fragment ends 3 residues before the CDR3 boundary, so the rest is inferred from the germline J gene. The V call is TRBV7-2, the J call TRBJ1-5; D not certain. The V and J ends lost 1 base and 7 bases respectively, with 11 bases between them. The CDR3 has 14 amino acids. Germline CDR1 is SGHTA and CDR2 is FQGNSA. The covered CDR3 bases are TGTGCCAGCAGCTTAGACAATCCCAAACAGCCC. Protein product: CASSLDNPKQP. The whole CDR3 sequence reads CASSLDNPKQPQHF.

This clone was seen ten or more times. The read halts 3 residues ahead of the CDR3 end, with the missing end drawn from the germline J gene. The genes are TRBV7-9 and TRBJ2-7, with 7 nucleotides matching TRBD2. The CDR3 covers 14 residues. J was trimmed by 3 bases and V by 5 bases; bases with no gene match: 7. Germline V CDR1 and CDR2: SEHNR, FQNEAQ (reference sequence). The sequenced CDR3 bases are TGTGCCAGCAGCCGTGCGGGGGATGGCTACGAG. This gives the protein CASSRAGDGYE. The complete CDR3 sequence is CASSRAGDGYEQYF.

This clone was counted at least ten times. The read terminates 3 residues ahead of where the CDR3 ends, so the germline J gene completes it. V and J are TRBV20-1 and TRBJ2-5; 11 nucleotides align to TRBD2. The CDR3 totals 16 residues. V shed 5 bases, J shed 6 bases, and the junction held 14 bases outside the gene matches. Germline loops: CDR1 DFQATT, CDR2 SNEGSKA (reference sequence). Partial CDR3 DNA: TGCAGTGCTCCCGACCCTCTAGCGGGAGGTCCAAAGACC. It yields the protein CSAPDPLAGGPKT. The entire CDR3 sequence reads CSAPDPLAGGPKTQYF.

This clone was detected many times. Coverage ceases 3 residues before the CDR3 finishes, and the germline J gene fills in the end. The chain uses TRBV10-1 and TRBJ1-3; D is possibly TRBD1 (5 bases). Trimming removed 0 bases from V and 3 bases from J, with 6 bases in between. The CDR3 sequence is 14 residues long. Germline V gives CDR1 WNHNN, CDR2 SYGVQD (reference sequence). Partial CDR3 DNA: TGCGCCAGCAGTGAGTCAGGGGATGGAAACACC. This gives the protein CASSESGDGNT. The CDR3 in full is CASSESGDGNTIYF.

In its sample, this clone was seen a few times. The part of the CDR3 DNA that was read is TGTGCCAGCTCATATGCTAGCGGGAGAGGCTACGAG. The encoded protein is CASSYASGRGYE. The complete CDR3 protein is CASSYASGRGYEQYF. The chain carries TRBV18 and TRBJ2-7, with 10 bases that match TRBD2. Read coverage stops 3 residues before the CDR3 terminus; the germline J gene supplies the remainder. With 5 bases clipped from V and 3 bases from J, the junction kept 7 bases outside the gene matches. The germline gives CDR1 KGHSH, CDR2 LQKENI. CDR3 size: 15 residues.

This clone was seen ten or more times. The CDR3 goes on 3 residues after the read ends, and that part is filled in from the germline J gene. The chain combines TRBV19 with TRBJ1-2, with D possibly being TRBD1 (5 bases). Germline CDR1 reads LNHDA; CDR2 reads SQIVND (reference sequence). The ends were cut back, 4 bases at V and 7 bases at J, with 13 bases in the middle. The CDR3 runs 13 residues. CDR3 DNA (partial): TGTGCCAGTAGTACGGCGGCCGGGGGTGGC. Translating gives CASSTAAGGG. In full, the CDR3 reads CASSTAAGGGYTF. Combining the CDR3 with reference TRBV19 and TRBJ1-2 gives the whole variable domain DGGITQSPKYLFRKEGQNVTLSCEQNLNHDAMYWYRQDPGQGLRLIYYSQIVNDFQKGDIAEGYSVSREKKESFPLTVTSAQKNPTAFYLCASSTAAGGGYTFGSGTRLTVV.

This clone has a count of ten or more. The read comes to an end 3 residues before the CDR3 does, leaving the germline J gene to fill in the end. The chain recombines TRBV2 with TRBJ2-3, with D unresolved. Germline V gene sequence: CDR1 SNHLY, CDR2 FYNNEI. V was clipped by 1 base and J by 3 bases, with 8 bases between them. This CDR3 has 14 residues. Partial CDR3 DNA: TGTGCCAGCAGTGAAGATCGTAGAACAGATACG. Residues: CASSEDRRTDT. The full CDR3 protein reads CASSEDRRTDTQYF.

This clone was counted many times. The read gets to within 3 residues of the CDR3 end, and the germline J gene fills in the rest. The chain uses TRBV5-1 and TRBJ1-4, with 10 bases that match TRBD1. V shed 0 bases, J shed 5 bases, and the junction held 1 base outside the gene matches. This CDR3 contains 15 residues. The germline gives CDR1 SGHRS, CDR2 YFSETQ. The sequenced CDR3 bases are TGCGCCAGCAGCTTGGAGGGACAGGGGAATGAAAAA. The encoded protein is CASSLEGQGNEK. The whole CDR3 is CASSLEGQGNEKLFF.

This clone was observed at least ten times. The CDR3 is cut off 3 residues early in the read; its end comes from the germline J gene. The genes are TRBV20-1 and TRBJ2-7; 11 bases line up with TRBD1. The CDR3 covers 15 residues. V lost 5 bases to trimming and J lost 4 bases; unmatched junction nucleotides: 10. Germline lookup yields CDR1 DFQATT and CDR2 SNEGSKA (reference sequence). The chain's CDR3 is CSASPLGQGAYEQYF. The covered CDR3 bases are TGCAGTGCTTCCCCTCTAGGACAGGGGGCTTACGAG.

Worth noting for this clone: The sequenced fragment ends 3 residues before the CDR3 boundary, so the rest is inferred from the germline J gene. The chain employs TRBV19 and TRBJ1-2, with 11 nucleotides matching TRBD1. This CDR3 has 16 amino acids. Germline values: CDR1 LNHDA, CDR2 SQIVND (reference sequence). The CDR3 reads CASSPRDRGISYDYTF. The DNA read from the CDR3 is TGTGCCAGTAGTCCACGGGACAGGGGGATCTCCTACGAC.

Many counts were recorded for this clone. Read data end 3 residues before the CDR3 end; the end is taken from the germline J gene. The chain couples TRBV19 to TRBJ2-2; D is unresolved. Per the germline V gene, CDR1 is LNHDA and CDR2 is SQIVND (reference sequence). The V end was cut by 7 bases, the J end by 5 bases, with 11 bases between. CDR3 length equals 13 residues. The sequenced CDR3 bases are TGTGCCAGTACTCGAAGCGTAACCGGGGAG. It translates to CASTRSVTGE. The CDR3 as a whole reads CASTRSVTGELFF.

The sample holds many counts of this clone. The read gets to within 3 residues of the CDR3 end, and the germline J gene fills in the rest. J is TRBJ2-3 and V is TRBV3-1 (or the pseudogene TRBV3-2); TRBD1 might be the D (5 bases). Looked up from germline, CDR1 is LGHDT and CDR2 is YNNKEL (reference sequence). V dropped 6 bases and J dropped 5 bases, with 12 bases sitting between them. The CDR3 loop spans 13 amino acids. The CDR3 sequence is CASSSGHGDTQYF. Incomplete CDR3 DNA: TGTGCCAGCAGTAGTGGACACGGAGATACG.

This clone was seen repeatedly, ten times or more. Here the CDR3 reads CSGRAGGPYEQYF. The CDR3 bases that were read are TGCAGTGGGCGGGCAGGGGGACCTTACGAG. The rearrangement links TRBV20-1 to TRBJ2-7; 7 positions agree with TRBD1. Read sequence stops 3 residues before the CDR3 end, and the germline J gene provides the missing end. Per germline, CDR1 DFQATT and CDR2 SNEGSKA (reference sequence). This CDR3 is 13 amino acids long. V trimming: 7 bases; J trimming: 4 bases; junction bases outside the gene matches: 10.

This clone was counted many times. The sequence runs out 3 residues before the end of the CDR3; the remainder is reconstructed from the germline J gene. At the DNA level, this CDR3 is encoded by other sequences in the same sample as well. The chain uses TRBV7-1 and TRBJ1-1, with TRBD1 matching over 8 bases. TRBV7-1 counts as an open reading frame of uncertain function. The length of the CDR3 is 22 residues. J gave up 0 bases and V 3 bases, and 24 bases lay outside the gene matches. CDR3 sequence reads: CASSSFPGGHPGGRSVNTEAFF. The CDR3 DNA, read in part, is TGTGCCAGCAGCTCCTTTCCCGGGGGGCACCCAGGGGGCAGGTCGGTGAACACTGAA.